This T cell receptor (beta chain) came from a study of T cells after yellow fever vaccination. Study-level findings and limits: At 95% to 98% for CD4 and roughly 87% for CD8, most primary-vaccination clones showed up again after the booster. One caveat is that FACS-sorted repertoires could contain abundant clonotypes contaminating from the bulk population.

The CDR3 has 14 residues. Losses at the gene ends were 6 bases for V and 2 bases for J; bases not matched to a gene: 6. CDR1 SGHTA and CDR2 FQGNSA come from the germline V gene. MiXCR, applied by TCRdb to the 5' RACE reads, yields one record per CDR3 protein. The table lists hundreds of thousands of distinct CDR3 sequences, 9% to 15% of them singletons. On this clonotype itself: Antigen unknown.

This sample comprised PBMCs, obtained on the day of the yellow fever booster vaccination. The chain employs TRBV7-2 and TRBJ2-7, with 8 bases identical to TRBD2. The sequence was obtained from a man aged 30-40 years who received the YFV17D yellow fever vaccine. CDR3 sequence (DNA): TGTGCCAGCAGGATTACTAGCGGAACCTACGAGCAGTACTTC. Its protein product is CASRITSGTYEQYF.